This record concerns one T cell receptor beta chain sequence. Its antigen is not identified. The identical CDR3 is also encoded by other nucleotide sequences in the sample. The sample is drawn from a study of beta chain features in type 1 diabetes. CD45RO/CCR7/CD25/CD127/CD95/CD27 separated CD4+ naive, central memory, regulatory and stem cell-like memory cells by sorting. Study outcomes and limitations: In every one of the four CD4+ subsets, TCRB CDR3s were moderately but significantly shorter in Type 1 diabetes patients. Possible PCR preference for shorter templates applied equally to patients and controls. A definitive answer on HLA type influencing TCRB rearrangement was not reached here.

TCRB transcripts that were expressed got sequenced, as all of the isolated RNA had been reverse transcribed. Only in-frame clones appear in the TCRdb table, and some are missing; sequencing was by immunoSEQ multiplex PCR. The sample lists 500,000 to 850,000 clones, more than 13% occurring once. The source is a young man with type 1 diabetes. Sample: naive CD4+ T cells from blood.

The CDR3 sequence: CASSPLAGGSYNEQFF. The CDR3 coding sequence is TGCGCCAGCAGTCCCCTAGCGGGAGGCTCCTACAATGAGCAGTTCTTC. The V and J genes are TRBV5-1 and TRBJ2-1; 11 positions agree with TRBD2. This CDR3 comprises 16 residues. Unmatched junction bases numbered 4, after V lost 5 bases and J lost 0 bases. The germline CDR1 and CDR2 sequences are SGHRS and YFSETQ.